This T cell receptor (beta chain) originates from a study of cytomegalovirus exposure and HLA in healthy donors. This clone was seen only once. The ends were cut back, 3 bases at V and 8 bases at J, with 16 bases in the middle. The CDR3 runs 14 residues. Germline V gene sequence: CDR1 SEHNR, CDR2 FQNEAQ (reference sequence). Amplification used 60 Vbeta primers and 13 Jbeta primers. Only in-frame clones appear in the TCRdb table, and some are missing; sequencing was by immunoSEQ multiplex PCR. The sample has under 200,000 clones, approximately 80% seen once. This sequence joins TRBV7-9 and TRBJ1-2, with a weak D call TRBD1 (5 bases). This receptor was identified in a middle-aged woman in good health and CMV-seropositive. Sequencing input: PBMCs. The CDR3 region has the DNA TGTGCCAGCAGCTTCAAGAACTTGGCAGGGGGCTACACCTTC. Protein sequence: CASSFKNLAGGYTF.